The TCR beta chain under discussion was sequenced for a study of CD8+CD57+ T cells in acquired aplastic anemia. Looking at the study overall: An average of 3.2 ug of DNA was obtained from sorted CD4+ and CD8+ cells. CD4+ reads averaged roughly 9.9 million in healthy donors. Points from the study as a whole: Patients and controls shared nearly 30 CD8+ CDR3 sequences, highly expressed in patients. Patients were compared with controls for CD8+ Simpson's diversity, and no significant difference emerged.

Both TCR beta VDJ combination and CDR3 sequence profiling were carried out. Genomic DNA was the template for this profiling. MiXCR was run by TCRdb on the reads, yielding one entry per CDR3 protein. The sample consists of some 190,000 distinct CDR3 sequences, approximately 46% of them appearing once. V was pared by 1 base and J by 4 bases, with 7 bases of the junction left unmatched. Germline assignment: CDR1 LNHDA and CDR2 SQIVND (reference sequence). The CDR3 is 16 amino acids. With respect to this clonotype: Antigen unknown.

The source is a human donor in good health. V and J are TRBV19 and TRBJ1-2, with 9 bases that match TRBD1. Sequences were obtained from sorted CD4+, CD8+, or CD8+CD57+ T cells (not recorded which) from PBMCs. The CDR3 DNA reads TGTGCCAGTAGTATAGCCACCGGGACAGGGACCTATGGCTACACCTTC. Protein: CASSIATGTGTYGYTF.